This TCR beta chain emerged from a study of T-cell reconstitution after alpha-beta-depleted transplantation in children. Whole-study findings and limits: Several hundred expanded graft clones reportedly gave rise to the alpha-beta T cells present about two months after transplant. High day-60 TCRbeta diversity in some patients came from surviving recipient T cells and thymic progenitors. At one year after transplant, newly produced T cells mostly accounted for T-cell counts and diversity.

The germline gives CDR1 SGHDT, CDR2 YYEEEE. This CDR3 spans 15 amino acids. V lost 3 bases, J lost 4 bases, and 14 bases lay in between. This clonotype appeared many times. Its antigen remains unidentified. Unique molecular identifiers were built into the TCRbeta library. MiXCR, run by TCRdb on the PCR reads, gives a single entry per CDR3 protein. This sample yields around 450,000 distinct CDR3 sequences, of which roughly two fifths are seen a single time; approximately 30% belongs to the top ten. This receptor was identified in a girl aged 2 to 10 with aplastic anemia, due to receive a stem cell transplant. The gene calls are TRBV5-6 and TRBJ2-1; the D call may be TRBD1 or TRBD2 (5 bases each). Here the sequenced sample was PBMCs, taken before TCRalphabeta/CD19-depleted stem cell transplant. The CDR3 DNA reads TGTGCCAGCAGCTGGGGACGGCTGCCGTACAATGAGCAGTTCTTC. Its protein product is CASSWGRLPYNEQFF.